Listed below are T cell receptor beta chains from one sample, sequenced in a study of blood T cell repertoires in COVID-19. Some clones are missing from TCRdb's copy, which holds only in-frame ones; the method was immunoSEQ multiplex PCR. The data contain about 240,000 clones, about four fifths of them singletons. Sequencing was done on a sample of peripheral blood. These receptor sequences come from an elderly woman with acute or convalescent COVID-19. Both conserved end residues are part of each CDR3. D genes are given only for firm matches. Part of the rows lack a size; the others show once, few, many or a class for expanded clones.

TGTGCCAGCAGCCCCTCGACTTCTTACAATGAGCAGTTCTTC,CASSPSTSYNEQFF,.,TRBV9,.,TRBJ2-1
TGTGCCAGCAGCGACCGGGGGAATGAGCAGTTCTTC,CASSDRGNEQFF,.,TRBV6-5,.,TRBJ2-1
TGTGCCAGCTACCGTGGCATTTTAGCATCTGAAGCTTTCTTT,CASYRGILASEAFF,.,TRBV28,few,TRBJ1-1
TGTGCCAGCAGTGGGCGAAGAGGCCCTGCAACTAATGAAAAACTGTTTTTT,CASSGRRGPATNEKLFF,.,TRBV2,.,TRBJ1-4
TGCGCCAGCAGCCAAGGAGGGGGCGCCACCAAAAACATTCAGTACTTC,CASSQGGGATKNIQYF,TRBD1,TRBV4-1,.,TRBJ2-4
TGTGCCAGCAGTTACACGGCTAGCGGGGGGGGGACCCAGTACTTC,CASSYTASGGGTQYF,TRBD2,TRBV6-2/TRBV6-3,once,TRBJ2-5
TGTGCCAGCTCACAATTGAGGTCGACTTTGAATGAGCAGTTCTTC,CASSQLRSTLNEQFF,.,TRBV18,.,TRBJ2-1
TGCGCCAGCAGCTTGGAAGGACAGAAAGAGACCCAGTACTTC,CASSLEGQKETQYF,.,TRBV5-1,.,TRBJ2-5
TGTGCCAGCAGCTCCTCGGGAACCTACAATGAGCAGTTCTTC,CASSSSGTYNEQFF,.,TRBV5-6,.,TRBJ2-1
TGCGCCAGCAGCTTGCCGACAGGGCGCTCCGGGGAGCTGTTTTTT,CASSLPTGRSGELFF,TRBD1,TRBV5-1,.,TRBJ2-2
TGTGCCATCAGTGAGTCAGGACAGGGGAACTCCTACGAGCAGTACTTC,CAISESGQGNSYEQYF,TRBD1,TRBV10-3,.,TRBJ2-7
TGTGCCAGCACCCGGGACAGGGCTAGCAATCAGCCCCAGCATTTT,CASTRDRASNQPQHF,TRBD1,TRBV2,.,TRBJ1-5
TGTGCCAGCAGCCAGGGTCCGTACGAGCAGTACTTC,CASSQGPYEQYF,.,TRBV6-5,.,TRBJ2-7
TGTGCCAGCACGACCCTCTTAGACGGGAAAGCTTTCTTT,CASTTLLDGKAFF,.,TRBV28,.,TRBJ1-1
TGTGCCAGCAGGATGGACAGATTGGACACCGGGGAGCTGTTTTTT,CASRMDRLDTGELFF,.,TRBV27,.,TRBJ2-2
TGTGCCAGCAGCTTAGCGCAGATGGGGCGGCATTCACCCCTCCACTTT,CASSLAQMGRHSPLHF,.,TRBV7-8,.,TRBJ1-6
TGCGCCAGCAGCACTAATCGGGACAGGCCTTCCACTGAAGCTTTCTTT,CASSTNRDRPSTEAFF,TRBD1,TRBV5-1,.,TRBJ1-1
TGTGCCAGAAGCGCCGACAGGGTTTTTCACGAGCAGTACTTC,CARSADRVFHEQYF,TRBD1,TRBV5-3,.,TRBJ2-7
TGTGCCACCAGCAGAGGGACTAGCGGGGGGCCTGAGCAGTTCTTC,CATSRGTSGGPEQFF,TRBD2,TRBV15,.,TRBJ2-1
TGTGCCAGCAGTGAAGCCCGGACAGAATCCTACGAGCAGTACTTC,CASSEARTESYEQYF,.,TRBV2,.,TRBJ2-7
TGCAGTGCTAGTCCAACAGGGTTGTACGAGCAGTACTTC,CSASPTGLYEQYF,.,TRBV20-1,.,TRBJ2-7
TGTGCCAGCAGTTTATTCGGGAACACTGAAGCTTTCTTT,CASSLFGNTEAFF,.,TRBV12-3/TRBV12-4,once,TRBJ1-1
TGTGCCAGCAGTTTACAGGGGGCTATCTACGAGCAGTACTTC,CASSLQGAIYEQYF,TRBD1,TRBV28,.,TRBJ2-7
TGTGCCAGCAGCTTGGATCAGGGTTCATCCTACGAGCAGTACTTC,CASSLDQGSSYEQYF,.,TRBV5-4,.,TRBJ2-7
TGTGCCAGCAGCCTGGGCCCGAATAGTGATACGCAGTATTTT,CASSLGPNSDTQYF,.,TRBV11-2,.,TRBJ2-3
TGTGCCAGCAGTGGGGACAGGGCTAAAGGTGCTTCACCCCTCCACTTT,CASSGDRAKGASPLHF,TRBD1,TRBV2,.,TRBJ1-6
TGTGCCATCAGTTCAACAGGAAACACCATATATTTT,CAISSTGNTIYF,.,TRBV10-3,.,TRBJ1-3
TGCGCCAGCAGCCCCTGGACAGGGAATCCCGGGGAGCTGTTTTTT,CASSPWTGNPGELFF,TRBD1,TRBV4-1,.,TRBJ2-2
TGTGCCAGCAGCCCCGGGACAGGGGGCGAGTATTTT,CASSPGTGGEYF,TRBD1,TRBV5-6,few,TRBJ2-3
TGCGCCAGCAGCCAAGAAAGGCTAGCGGGGGGGGGAGATACGCAGTATTTT,CASSQERLAGGGDTQYF,TRBD2,TRBV4-1,.,TRBJ2-3
TGTGCCAGCAGCTTAACAGGGAATAGCAATCAGCCCCAGCATTTT,CASSLTGNSNQPQHF,.,TRBV7-9,.,TRBJ1-5
TGTGCCATCAGTAAAGGACAGGGACCCTACGAGCAGTACTTC,CAISKGQGPYEQYF,TRBD1,TRBV10-3,.,TRBJ2-7
TGCGCCAGCAGCTTGAGGGGTAGGCAAGGCAAATACAATGAGCAGTTCTTC,CASSLRGRQGKYNEQFF,.,TRBV5-1,.,TRBJ2-1
TGTGCCTGGAGAGGGGATTCTGGAAACACCATATATTTT,CAWRGDSGNTIYF,.,TRBV30,.,TRBJ1-3
TGTGCCAGCAGCTTGGCGGGGTCGACTGAAGCTTTCTTT,CASSLAGSTEAFF,.,TRBV5-4,.,TRBJ1-1
TGTGCCATCCAGGGGGCTATAAACGAGCAGTACTTC,CAIQGAINEQYF,TRBD1,TRBV7-9,.,TRBJ2-7
TGCGCCAGCAGCCAAGATATAGTTCGGACTACCGACTCCTACGAGCAGTACTTC,CASSQDIVRTTDSYEQYF,.,TRBV4-1,.,TRBJ2-7
TGTGCCAGCTCACCACGGCAAACACACACTGGAAACACCATATATTTT,CASSPRQTHTGNTIYF,.,TRBV18,.,TRBJ1-3
TGCGCCAGCAGCCCTCGAGACAGACCCTCTGGAAACACCATATATTTT,CASSPRDRPSGNTIYF,.,TRBV4-1,.,TRBJ1-3
TGTGCCAGCAGCGTAGTAGCGGGCGGGGGTACGCAGTATTTT,CASSVVAGGGTQYF,TRBD2,TRBV9,.,TRBJ2-3
TGTGCCAGCAGCTTGACTCGCGGTGGCAGGGCGGAGGGCACCATATATTTT,CASSLTRGGRAEGTIYF,.,TRBV5-6,.,TRBJ1-3
TGTGCCAGCAGTGCCCTTCAGGGATCAGAAGCTTTCTTT,CASSALQGSEAFF,.,TRBV12-3/TRBV12-4,.,TRBJ1-1
TGCGCCAGCAGCCTCCGCGAAGGCGGCGAGCAGTACTTC,CASSLREGGEQYF,.,TRBV4-1,once,TRBJ2-7
TGTGCCAGCTCACCAAACACAGCGAACACTGAAGCTTTCTTT,CASSPNTANTEAFF,.,TRBV18,.,TRBJ1-1
TGTGCCAGCAGCCGCGCCCCGAACACTGAAGCTTTCTTT,CASSRAPNTEAFF,.,TRBV12-3/TRBV12-4,.,TRBJ1-1
TGTGCCAGCAGTCGCGGGAAAGCGGCACCCCTCCACTTT,CASSRGKAAPLHF,.,TRBV2,.,TRBJ1-6
TGTGCCAGCAGCTCCCCGGGGAGGGTAGACAATGAGCAGTTCTTC,CASSSPGRVDNEQFF,TRBD2,TRBV5-4,once,TRBJ2-1
TGTGCCAGCAGTGACGGGACAGGGGCAGATACGCAGTATTTT,CASSDGTGADTQYF,TRBD1,TRBV2,once,TRBJ2-3
TGTGCCAGCAGCGGGGAGAGGGCAAATTCACCCCTCCACTTT,CASSGERANSPLHF,.,TRBV13,.,TRBJ1-6
TGTGCCAGCAGCTTAAAACAACCGTCGGAGACCCAGTACTTC,CASSLKQPSETQYF,.,TRBV7-9,once,TRBJ2-5
TGTGCCCGCCGCGGGGCAGGGCAAAGGGAAAAACTGTTTTTT,CARRGAGQREKLFF,.,TRBV7-9,.,TRBJ1-4
TGTGCCAGCAGCTTACTGGGACAGGGAGGAAACACCATATATTTT,CASSLLGQGGNTIYF,TRBD1,TRBV7-9,.,TRBJ1-3
TGTGCCAGCAGCCAGGGACAGGGGCCCTACGAGCAGTACTTC,CASSQGQGPYEQYF,TRBD1,TRBV5-4,.,TRBJ2-7
TGTGCCAGCAGTCCCCGGGGAGCAGGCAATCAGCCCCAGCATTTT,CASSPRGAGNQPQHF,.,TRBV3-1/TRBV3-2,.,TRBJ1-5
TGTGCCAGTAGTCCCTACCGGACAGATTTTACCTTAGATAGCAATCAGCCCCAGCATTTT,CASSPYRTDFTLDSNQPQHF,.,TRBV19,.,TRBJ1-5
TGTGCCAGCAGCTGGCCGGGGGGGAACACTGAAGCTTTCTTT,CASSWPGGNTEAFF,.,TRBV5-4,once,TRBJ1-1
TGTGCCAGCACCTCCGAAGGAGCCACCTACGAGCAGTACTTC,CASTSEGATYEQYF,.,TRBV28,.,TRBJ2-7